This T cell receptor beta chain was profiled in a study of the immune and genomic landscape of osteosarcoma. For the study at large: Less than 75% had unfavorable pathologic response to standard therapy. Most patients, around 77%, had localized disease at diagnosis. Regarding the study as a whole: Clonality was low: mean approximately 0.1, highest more than 0.27, suggesting limited expansion.

CDR1 is MNHNS, CDR2 SASEGT, per germline. Trimming stripped 2 bases from V and 2 bases from J, with 4 bases between. CDR3 size: 13 residues. With respect to this clone: What it binds is unknown. Distinct nucleotide sequences in the sample also encode this CDR3.

Using immunoSEQ multiplex PCR, the repertoire was profiled, and TCRdb retains in-frame clones only, with some absent. There are around 2,900 clones in the sample; 60% to 75% occur only once, and roughly 14% lies in the top ten. The chain combines TRBV6-1 with TRBJ1-3; D gene uncertain. The sequenced sample consisted of tumor tissue from a local recurrence in the femur. This receptor was taken from a young man with osteosarcoma. The CDR3 sequence: CASSEWTGNTIYF. The CDR3 DNA sequence: TGTGCCAGCAGTGAATGGACTGGAAACACCATATATTTT.